This T cell receptor (beta chain) emerged from a study of cytomegalovirus exposure and HLA in healthy donors. PCR employed 60 Vbeta and 13 Jbeta primers. In the study's own analysis: In a later analysis, some 80 million unique TCR beta chains included roughly 11 million shared by two or more donors. Using immunoSEQ multiplex PCR, the repertoire was profiled, and TCRdb retains in-frame clones only, with some absent. V, J and clone size reflect that table, while D and trimming were determined from the DNA. This sample has about 98,000 clones, with approximately 83% found just once. Study-level findings and limits: CMV serostatus stood as the only immune exposure information on hand.

Between the trimmed V and J ends, which lost 0 bases and 5 bases, there was a span of 13 bases. This CDR3 is 15 amino acids long. In the case of this clone: Its antigen remains unknown.

The chain is built from TRBV23-1 and TRBJ1-2; D is uncertain. TRBV23-1 is sorted into the ORF group, with uncertain function. This TCR came from a female donor in good health and CMV-seropositive. The specimen sequenced was PBMCs. CDR3 protein: CASSQSNILQYGYTF. In DNA form, the CDR3 reads TGCGCCAGCAGTCAATCTAACATTCTACAGTATGGCTACACCTTC.